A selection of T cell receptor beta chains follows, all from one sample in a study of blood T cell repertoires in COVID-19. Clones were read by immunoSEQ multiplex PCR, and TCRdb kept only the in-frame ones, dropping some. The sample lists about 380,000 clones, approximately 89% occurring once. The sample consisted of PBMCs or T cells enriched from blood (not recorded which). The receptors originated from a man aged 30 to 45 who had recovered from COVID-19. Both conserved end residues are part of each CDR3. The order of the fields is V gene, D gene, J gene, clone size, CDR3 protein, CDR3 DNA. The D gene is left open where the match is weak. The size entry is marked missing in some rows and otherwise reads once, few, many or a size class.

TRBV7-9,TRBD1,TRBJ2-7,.,CASSLRIRDRIYEQYF,TGTGCCAGCAGCTTAAGGATCCGGGACAGGATCTACGAGCAGTACTTC
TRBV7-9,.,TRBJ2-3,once,CASSPSHREGVDTQYF,TGTGCCAGCAGCCCGAGTCACAGGGAAGGAGTAGATACGCAGTATTTT
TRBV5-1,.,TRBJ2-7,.,CASSLGAGLFYEQYF,TGCGCCAGCAGCTTGGGTGCAGGGCTTTTCTACGAGCAGTACTTC
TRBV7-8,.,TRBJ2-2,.,CASSLGAGYTGELFF,TGTGCCAGCAGCTTAGGCGCAGGTTACACCGGGGAGCTGTTTTTT
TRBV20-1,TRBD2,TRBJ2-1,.,CSASTAGGYNEQFF,TGCAGTGCTAGTACAGCGGGGGGTTACAATGAGCAGTTCTTC
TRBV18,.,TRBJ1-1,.,CASSPRRGFPTEAFF,TGTGCCAGCTCACCCCGGCGAGGCTTCCCCACTGAAGCTTTCTTT
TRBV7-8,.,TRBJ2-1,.,CASNQQGNNEQFF,TGTGCCAGCAACCAACAGGGAAACAATGAGCAGTTCTTC
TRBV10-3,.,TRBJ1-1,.,CASRVRLGNTEAFF,TGTGCCTCTCGAGTGAGACTGGGGAACACTGAAGCTTTCTTT
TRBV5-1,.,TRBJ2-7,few,CASSLSDSSYEQYF,TGCGCCAGCAGCTTGTCGGACAGTTCCTACGAGCAGTACTTC
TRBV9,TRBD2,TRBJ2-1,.,CASSVGSSGEQFF,TGTGCCAGCAGCGTAGGGTCTAGCGGCGAGCAGTTCTTC
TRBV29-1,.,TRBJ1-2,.,CSGGGGNGYTF,TGCAGCGGTGGGGGAGGGAACGGCTACACCTTC
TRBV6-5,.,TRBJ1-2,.,CASRGGGIPMNGYTF,TGTGCCAGCAGGGGAGGGGGGATCCCGATGAATGGCTACACCTTC
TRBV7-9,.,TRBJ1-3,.,CASSLSGLAGNTIYF,TGTGCCAGCAGCTTATCGGGACTTGCAGGAAACACCATATATTTT
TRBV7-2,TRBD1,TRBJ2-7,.,CASSPPGQGSEQYF,TGTGCCAGCAGTCCTCCGGGACAGGGGTCCGAGCAGTACTTC
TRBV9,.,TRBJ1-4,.,CASSVAHATNEKLFF,TGTGCCAGCAGCGTAGCACATGCAACTAATGAAAAACTGTTTTTT
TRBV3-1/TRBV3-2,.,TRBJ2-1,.,CASSQVQGFFNEQFF,TGTGCCAGCAGCCAAGTCCAGGGTTTCTTCAATGAGCAGTTCTTC
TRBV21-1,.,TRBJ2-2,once,CASRERGRAGELFF,TGTGCCAGCAGAGAGCGGGGGAGGGCCGGGGAGCTGTTTTTT
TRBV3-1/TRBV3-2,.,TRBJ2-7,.,CASSLRGAYEQYF,TGTGCCAGCAGCTTAAGGGGCGCCTACGAGCAGTACTTC
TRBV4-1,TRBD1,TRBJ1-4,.,CASSQRGGSNEKLFF,TGCGCCAGCAGCCAGAGAGGGGGCTCCAATGAAAAACTGTTTTTT